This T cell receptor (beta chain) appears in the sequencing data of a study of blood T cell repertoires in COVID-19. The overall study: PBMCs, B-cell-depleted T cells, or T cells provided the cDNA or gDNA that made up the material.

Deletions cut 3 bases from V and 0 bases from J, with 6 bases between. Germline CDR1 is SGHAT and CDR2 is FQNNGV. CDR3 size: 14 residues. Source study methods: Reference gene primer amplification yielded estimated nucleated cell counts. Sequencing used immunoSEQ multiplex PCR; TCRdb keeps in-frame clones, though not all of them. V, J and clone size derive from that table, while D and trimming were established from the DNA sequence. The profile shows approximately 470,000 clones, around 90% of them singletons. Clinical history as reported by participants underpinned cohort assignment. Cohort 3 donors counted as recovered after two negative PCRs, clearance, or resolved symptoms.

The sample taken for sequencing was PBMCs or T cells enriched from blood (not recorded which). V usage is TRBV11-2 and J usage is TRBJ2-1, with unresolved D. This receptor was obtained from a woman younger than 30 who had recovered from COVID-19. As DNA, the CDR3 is TGTGCCAGCAGCTTGACGGGCTCCTACAATGAGCAGTTCTTC. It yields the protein CASSLTGSYNEQFF.